The 26 T cell receptor beta chains below come from one sample, sequenced in a study of blood T cell repertoires in COVID-19. Clones were read by immunoSEQ multiplex PCR, and TCRdb kept only the in-frame ones, dropping some. This repertoire shows about 280,000 clones, roughly 86% found once; its top ten account for approximately 2%. The sequencing sample was made of peripheral blood. The receptor set was obtained from a young woman who had recovered from COVID-19.

The chain has TRBV5-6 and TRBJ2-5; no clear D gene. V was trimmed by 4 bases and J by 5 bases, leaving 9 bases between them. Germline V gives CDR1 SGHDT, CDR2 YYEEEE. The CDR3 runs 12 residues. CDR3 amino acids: CASSPGVETQYF. The DNA for the CDR3 is TGTGCCAGCAGCCCGGGTGTGGAGACCCAGTACTTC. Combining the CDR3 with reference TRBV5-6 and TRBJ2-5 gives the whole variable domain DAGVTQSPTHLIKTRGQQVTLRCSPKSGHDTVSWYQQALGQGPQFIFQYYEEEERQRGNFPDRFSGHQFPNYSSELNVNALLLGDSALYLCASSPGVETQYFGPGTRLLVL.

V is TRBV30 and J is TRBJ1-2; 8 positions match TRBD1. CDR1 is GTSNPN and CDR2 is SVGIG in the germline V gene (reference sequence). V lost 4 bases and J lost 8; bases outside the gene matches: 9. The CDR3 spans 13 residues. For the CDR3, the DNA is TGTGCCTGGAACACGGACAGGGCCATGGGCTACACCTTC. Translating it yields CAWNTDRAMGYTF.

The CDR3 DNA reads TGTGCCACCAGCAGGACCGCGCAGGGGGGCAACTATGGCTACACCTTC. Encoded protein: CATSRTAQGGNYGYTF. The chain recombines TRBV15 with TRBJ1-2; 7 bases are shared with TRBD1. The CDR3 sequence is 16 residues long. V dropped 3 bases and J dropped 2; count of bases not matched to a gene: 9. The germline V gene encodes CDR1 LNHNV and CDR2 YYDKDF (reference sequence). Based on the CDR3 plus reference TRBV15 and TRBJ1-2, the full variable domain is DAMVIQNPRYQVTQFGKPVTLSCSQTLNHNVMYWYQQKSSQAPKLLFHYYDKDFNNEADTPDNFQSRRPNTSFCFLDIRSPGLGDTAMYLCATSRTAQGGNYGYTFGSGTRLTVV.

This clone was recorded a few times. The rearrangement uses TRBV19 and TRBJ1-1; D is possibly TRBD1 (6 bases). The CDR3 spans 13 residues. Germline CDR1 and CDR2: LNHDA and SQIVND (reference sequence). Trimming removed 5 bases from V and 4 bases from J, with 11 bases in between. CDR3 nucleotide sequence: TGTGCCAGTAGTCTCACAGGGAGCACTGAAGCTTTCTTT. It yields the protein CASSLTGSTEAFF.

The V gene is TRBV19, the J gene TRBJ1-4; perhaps TRBD1 as D (5 bases). The germline V gene has CDR1 LNHDA and CDR2 SQIVND (reference sequence). The CDR3 covers 16 residues. Trimming pared 7 bases from V and 3 bases from J, leaving 18 bases between. The CDR3 here is CASTPAGLEANEKLFF. DNA for the CDR3: TGTGCCAGTACCCCCGCGGGGCTGGAGGCTAATGAAAAACTGTTTTTT.

This rearrangement joins TRBV5-1 to TRBJ2-3; D may be TRBD2 (5 bases). The CDR3 is made up of 13 amino acids. The V end was cut by 4 bases, the J end by 2 bases, with 8 bases between. Per germline, CDR1 SGHRS and CDR2 YFSETQ. The CDR3 DNA reads as TGCGCCAGCAGCCGCGGACTCACAGATACGCAGTATTTT. Amino acid sequence: CASSRGLTDTQYF.

V usage is TRBV19 and J usage is TRBJ1-6, with 8 bases aligning to TRBD1. V lost 4 bases to trimming and J lost 17 bases; unmatched junction nucleotides: 13. Germline V gene data show CDR1 as LNHDA and CDR2 as SQIVND (reference sequence). This CDR3 has 14 amino acids. The CDR3 loop is CASSTRARDRRFHF. The CDR3 DNA reads TGTGCCAGTAGTACGCGGGCACGGGACAGGCGATTCCACTTT.

Worth noting for this clone: Different DNA sequences within this sample yield the same CDR3. The chain couples TRBV5-1 to TRBJ1-3; unclear D gene. Germline V gene sequence: CDR1 SGHRS, CDR2 YFSETQ. V was clipped by 0 bases and J by 4 bases, with 11 bases between them. The CDR3 totals 15 residues. The CDR3 region has the DNA TGCGCCAGCAGCTTGGGCCCGGGAGGGGGAAACACCATATATTTT. This translates into CASSLGPGGGNTIYF.

V and J are TRBV12-3 or TRBV12-4 and TRBJ1-5; unclear D gene. The CDR3 spans 12 residues. Trimming left V 8 bases short and J 6 bases short, with 11 bases between. This chain's CDR3 is CASSDGIQPQHF. In DNA form, the CDR3 reads TGTGCCAGCTCGGACGGGATTCAGCCCCAGCATTTT.

This clone has just one count. The CDR3 region is CASSLKIAGGTADTQYF. DNA of the CDR3: TGCGCCAGCAGCTTGAAAATAGCGGGGGGAACGGCAGATACGCAGTATTTT. V is TRBV5-1 and J is TRBJ2-3; 10 nucleotides align to TRBD2. Germline V lookup: CDR1 SGHRS, CDR2 YFSETQ. The CDR3 spans 17 residues. Unmatched junction bases numbered 9, after V lost 1 base and J lost 4 bases.

V gene TRBV9 combines with J gene TRBJ2-7, with TRBD2 matching over 7 bases. The CDR3 is made up of 16 amino acids. V gave up 5 bases and J gave up 4 bases; unmatched junction bases: 15. Germline CDR1 reads SGDLS; CDR2 reads YYNGEE. CDR3 nucleotides: TGTGCCAGCAGTGAGGACTATGGCGGGAGCCTATACGAGCAGTACTTC. It encodes CASSEDYGGSLYEQYF.

The rearrangement joins TRBV5-4 to TRBJ2-5, with TRBD2 identical over 7 bases. CDR1 SGHNT and CDR2 YYREEE come from the germline V gene (reference sequence). CDR3 length: 15 amino acids. J lost 5 bases, V lost 0 bases, and 7 bases had no gene match. CDR3 sequence: CASSLDPREGETQYF. CDR3 nucleotides: TGTGCCAGCAGCTTGGACCCTAGGGAGGGGGAGACCCAGTACTTC.

The rearrangement links TRBV5-4 to TRBJ2-1; the match to TRBD1 covers 7 bases. CDR3 length: 14 amino acids. The V and J ends lost 0 bases and 12 bases, in that order; junction bases with no gene match: 9. Per germline, CDR1 SGHNT and CDR2 YYREEE (reference sequence). The CDR3 sequence is CASSLVGQELGQFF. CDR3 in DNA: TGTGCCAGCAGCTTGGTCGGACAGGAATTAGGGCAGTTCTTC.

This clone turned up a few times. The V call is TRBV6-5, the J call TRBJ2-1; D might be TRBD1 (6 bases). The CDR3 contains 13 residues. Trimming took off 2 bases at V and 9 bases at J, with 11 bases between the two ends. Germline lookup yields CDR1 MNHEY and CDR2 SVGAGI. CDR3 nucleotides: TGTGCCAGCAGTTACCCAGGGGACACTGAGCAGTTCTTC. This gives the protein CASSYPGDTEQFF.

This clone was detected a few times. The chain uses TRBV5-4 and TRBJ1-3; no clear D gene. This CDR3 has 16 residues. Germline CDR1 SGHNT, CDR2 YYREEE (reference sequence). V lost 3 bases and J lost 0, with 13 bases in between. The CDR3 DNA reads as TGTGCCAGCAGCTCCCCGGCAGGACTCTCTGGAAACACCATATATTTT. Residues: CASSSPAGLSGNTIYF.

The V gene is TRBV4-1, the J gene TRBJ2-5, with 7 bases identical to TRBD1. The CDR3 is 14 amino acids. CDR1 is MGHRA, CDR2 YSYEKL, per germline. The trim removed 2 bases at V and 3 bases at J, leaving 3 bases unmatched. The CDR3 DNA follows: TGCGCCAGCAGCCAAACCGGGACAGAAGAGACCCAGTACTTC. It is translated as CASSQTGTEETQYF.

This clone was recorded only once. The chain employs TRBV7-9 and TRBJ1-1, with 9 positions matching TRBD1. This CDR3 spans 14 amino acids. V shed 4 bases, J shed 3 bases, and the junction held 3 bases outside the gene matches. The germline V gene has CDR1 SEHNR and CDR2 FQNEAQ (reference sequence). CDR3 bases: TGTGCCAGCAGCTACGGGACAGGGTACACTGAAGCTTTCTTT. Translation gives CASSYGTGYTEAFF.

The rearrangement uses TRBV5-1 and TRBJ2-1; D is perhaps TRBD1 (6 bases). The CDR3 consists of 17 residues. Trimming left V 4 bases short and J 1 base short, with 18 bases between. The germline V gene encodes CDR1 SGHRS and CDR2 YFSETQ. In DNA, the CDR3 is TGCGCCAGCAGCCCTGGGGAAGGGCAGGGGTCCTACAATGAGCAGTTCTTC. Translation gives CASSPGEGQGSYNEQFF.

The V gene is TRBV18, the J gene TRBJ1-1; D is uncertain. V was shortened by 2 bases and J by 1 base, with 8 bases between the two germline ends. This CDR3 region has 14 residues. The germline V gene encodes CDR1 KGHSH and CDR2 LQKENI. The CDR3 DNA reads TGTGCCAGCTCACCAACAGCCGCGAACACTGAAGCTTTCTTT. Its translation: CASSPTAANTEAFF. Complete variable domain (other parts from reference TRBV18 and TRBJ1-1): NAGVMQNPRHLVRRRGQEARLRCSPMKGHSHVYWYRQLPEEGLKFMVYLQKENIIDESGMPKERFSAEFPKEGPSILRIQQVVRGDSAAYFCASSPTAANTEAFFGQGTRLTVV.

In this sample, this clone turned up a few times. This chain connects TRBV2 to TRBJ2-7; D is ambiguous. This CDR3 is 14 amino acids long. The V gene lost 3 bases and the J gene lost 6 bases, with 15 bases spanning the gap. Looked up from germline, CDR1 is SNHLY and CDR2 is FYNNEI. CDR3 protein: CASSEWFSPLEQYF. CDR3 nucleotides: TGTGCCAGCAGTGAGTGGTTTTCCCCACTCGAGCAGTACTTC.

Only one count was recorded for this clone. V usage is TRBV6-5 and J usage is TRBJ2-3; possibly TRBD1 for D (6 bases). V lost 6 bases and J 6 bases, leaving 16 bases between the germline ends. Germline assignment: CDR1 MNHEY and CDR2 SVGAGI. The CDR3 has 14 residues. CDR3 nucleotides: TGTGCCAGCAGCAACCTACAGGGTACCGATACGCAGTATTTT. This codes for CASSNLQGTDTQYF.

The chain has TRBV6-4 and TRBJ2-1, with 10 bases aligning to TRBD1. Germline values: CDR1 MRHNA, CDR2 SNTAGT. Germline trimming cut 10 bases from V and 5 bases from J; bases unmatched to any gene: 8. This CDR3 has 14 amino acids. CDR3 protein: CATARDRGNNEQFF. The DNA of the CDR3 is TGTGCCACCGCCCGGGACAGGGGCAACAATGAGCAGTTCTTC.

This clone was seen a few times. This rearrangement joins TRBV28 to TRBJ2-7; D may be TRBD2 (5 bases). The CDR3 has 12 amino acids. Germline V CDR1 and CDR2: MDHEN, SYDVKM. Between the trimmed V and J ends, which lost 4 bases and 6 bases, there was a span of 10 bases. CDR3 region: CASSSDWIEQYF. The CDR3 DNA reads TGTGCCAGCAGTTCGGACTGGATCGAGCAGTACTTC.

Regarding this clone: At one of its ends the junction is not consistent with the germline gene, which may arise from a read error. This chain joins TRBV27 and TRBJ2-7, with 8 bases lining up with TRBD1. This CDR3 has 13 amino acids. Per germline, CDR1 MNHEY and CDR2 SMNVEV (reference sequence). Written as DNA, the CDR3 is TGTACCAGCAGTTACGGACAGGGTCGGGAGCAGTACTTC. Translation: CTSSYGQGREQYF.

The sample holds one count of this clone. This chain links TRBV21-1 with TRBJ2-6; the D call TRBD1 from the table was never checked on the DNA. TRBV21-1 has pseudogene status. This CDR3 region has 21 residues. CDR3 in amino acids: CASSKIKEGRGQITGANVLTF. CDR3 nucleotides: TGTGCCAGCAGCAAAATTAAAGAAGGCAGGGGGCAGATTACTGGGGCCAACGTCCTGACTTTC.

This clone occurred once. V and J are TRBV14 and TRBJ2-7, with a tentative D call TRBD1 (6 bases). Trimming pared 1 base from V and 2 bases from J, leaving 9 bases between. Looked up from germline, CDR1 is SGHDN and CDR2 is FVKESK. The CDR3 runs to 14 residues. The DNA for the CDR3 is TGTGCCAGCAGCCAAGTGGACAGCGCCTACGAGCAGTACTTC. Translated, it gives CASSQVDSAYEQYF.